This T cell receptor (beta chain) was identified in a study of blood T cell repertoires in COVID-19. Study-level background: Sources were T cells, B-cell-depleted T cells, or PBMCs; the material itself was cDNA or gDNA.

CDR3 length: 15 amino acids. CDR1 and CDR2 (germline): MNHEY, SVGAGI. V shed 4 bases, J shed 2 bases, and the junction held 7 bases outside the gene matches. Only a few counts were recorded for this clone. Seattle patients were enrolled during active infection and followed longitudinally. In the original processing: Amplified reference gene primers provided the basis for estimating nucleated cell counts. Profiled with immunoSEQ multiplex PCR; TCRdb holds only in-frame clones, not every one. V and J calls and clone size are as listed in that table; D and trimming were resolved from the DNA. In the table there are under 100,000 clones, roughly 78% of which are singletons.

The source material was peripheral blood. The J gene is TRBJ2-7, the V gene TRBV6-5; TRBD2 matches 8 bases. The source is a man aged 60 to 75 with COVID-19, enrolled during active disease. The CDR3 DNA is TGTGCCAGCAGTTTTAGCGGGACTCTCCCCTACGAGCAGTACTTC. It is translated as CASSFSGTLPYEQYF.